These 5 T cell receptor beta chains were all obtained from the same sample, sequenced in a study of identical twins. TCRdb independently ran MiXCR on the 5' RACE reads; one entry per CDR3 protein. The sample lists hundreds of thousands of distinct CDR3 sequences; approximately 18% were seen once. These sequences were also reported in another study, on T cells expressing NK-cell markers.

Material: PBMCs. The receptor set was obtained from a woman between 18 and 29 years old in good health.

The V and J genes are TRBV11-2 and TRBJ2-1; 8 bases are a match to TRBD1. The CDR3 runs 15 residues. Trimming removed 1 base from V and 7 bases from J; junction bases left unmatched: 6. CDR1 and CDR2 from the germline V gene are SGHAT and FQNNGV. CDR3: CASSLGTGPGNEQFF. The CDR3 bases are TGTGCCAGCAGCTTAGGGACAGGGCCGGGAAATGAGCAGTTCTTC.

This clonotype was seen more than once but under ten times. Its ends do not fully match the called genes, so a read error is possible. The chain has TRBV11-3 and TRBJ1-3; D possibly corresponds to TRBD1 (6 bases). The CDR3 sequence is 17 residues long. The germline V gene encodes CDR1 SGHNT and CDR2 YENEEA. CDR3 DNA sequence: TGTGCCAGCAGGTTAGGCCGGGGGCGAACGAGTGGAAACACCATATATTTT. Translation gives CASRLGRGRTSGNTIYF.

The chain employs TRBV20-1 and TRBJ2-7; D is possibly TRBD1 (6 bases). With 1 base removed from V and 3 bases from J, the gap between germline ends came to 16 bases. CDR1 and CDR2 from the germline V gene are DFQATT and SNEGSKA (reference sequence). This CDR3 is 15 amino acids long. CDR3 DNA sequence: TGCAGTGCTAGAGTTATCGCAGGGGCCGTCTACGAGCAGTACTTC. It specifies CSARVIAGAVYEQYF.

This clonotype has just a few counts. CDR3 coding DNA: TGTGCCAGCAGCCCCCCGTGGGGGACTGAAGCTTTCTTT. Translated: CASSPPWGTEAFF. The V gene is TRBV7-2, the J gene TRBJ1-1; possible D gene TRBD1, 5 bases. The CDR3 has 13 residues. Trimming pared 5 bases from V and 5 bases from J, leaving 12 bases between. Germline V CDR1 and CDR2: SGHTA, FQGNSA.

This chain joins TRBV20-1 and TRBJ2-5; weak D call: TRBD1 (6 bases). The V gene lost 6 bases and the J gene lost 4 bases, with 18 bases spanning the gap. The germline gives CDR1 DFQATT, CDR2 SNEGSKA (reference sequence). This CDR3 contains 14 residues. Here the CDR3 reads CSAPGTRSGETQYF. In nucleotides, the CDR3 is TGCAGTGCCCCCGGGACAAGAAGTGGAGAGACCCAGTACTTC.